This TCR beta chain was retrieved from a study of cytomegalovirus exposure and HLA in healthy donors (dated by TCRdb to about 2017). Notes on the research overall: An earlier analysis of about 560 of the donors reported 276 Gb of sequence data and 117 million unique TCR beta sequences obtained from about 180 million T cells. Alongside the repertoire data, information on donor age, sex, ethnicity and CMV serostatus was compiled. An early release that covered 500 to 800 HLA-typed donors contained about 300 gigabases of sequencing data and tens of millions of unique TCR sequences. The aim of the study was to test whether cataloging public T cell receptors could identify signatures of past pathogen exposure. HLA typing covered class I and class II loci at four-digit resolution. High-throughput TCR immunosequencing, statistical association of individual TCRs with disease status, and machine learning were combined to predict cytomegalovirus infection status. The study used immunosequencing to profile the T cell repertoires of about 670 subjects and linked those repertoires to cytomegalovirus serostatus. A later analysis re-analyzed previously published TCR beta repertoires from 550 to 700 donors and added high-resolution HLA genotyping to study TCR occurrence patterns. On average, around 200,000 unique TCR beta nucleotide sequences were sequenced per donor among a few hundred genotyped donors of the cohort, with roughly a sixth of those sequences being non-productive. The number of typed donors differed by locus: about 620-640 for A, B, C, DRB1 and DQB1; 522 for DQA1; some 590 for DPA1; and about 470 for DPB1. All discovery cohort repertoires had been generated using a single sequencing platform. A later genetic analysis used genome-wide SNP genotypes for about 60% of the roughly 700 donors, treating that subset as a discovery cohort. The genetic ancestry cluster associated with self-reported Caucasian donors included roughly 84% of the roughly 400 genotyped donors. Roughly 5 DR-DQ haplotypes were handled as single units for association and clustering because linkage in the cohort was strong. Rather than using new phenotypic data, the later analysis identified candidate immune exposures from TCR beta sequences and from how often those sequences occurred across donors. An earlier analysis of around 540 of the donors applied high-throughput TCR beta sequencing to assess whether each TCR beta V gene segment acted as functional or pseudogenic. Besides the first cohort of approximately 710 subjects, a separate validation cohort made up of 120 different subjects was used. Results and caveats for the whole study, not just this receptor: Because HLA typing was unavailable for some donors at each locus, only the typed subset was used in association tests. At a false discovery rate of 0.05, a later analysis linked fewer than 20,000 TCR beta sequences to specific HLA alleles. In vitro tests confirmed that a few of the cytomegalovirus-associated TCR beta chains recognize cytomegalovirus antigens. For the cohort, immune exposure information was limited to CMV serostatus. In a later analysis, TCR association rates were found to vary across HLA loci, with the most associated TCRs seen for DRB1 alleles and the fewest for HLA-C alleles. The classifier was reported to diagnose cytomegalovirus status with high specificity and sensitivity in both the original and validation cohorts. Compared with equally common non-associated chains, HLA-associated TCR beta chains in a later analysis were more clonally expanded and had lower generation probabilities. The sequencing pipeline was judged likely to have produced a cluster of highly shared sequence variants as a technical artifact. A later genetic analysis associated a missense DCLRE1C variant with V-gene and J-gene trimming of TCR beta chains, and an independent cohort replicated the association. A later analysis found that most CMV-associated TCR beta chains appeared HLA-restricted, with HLA associations seemingly driven largely by CMV exposure. Strong co-occurrence of HLA alleles, especially DR and DQ, made assigning TCR associations to individual alleles difficult. Linkage disequilibrium might explain the correlated functional status among segregating V segments, but an unknown experimental factor could not be excluded. A later analysis reported that several top co-occurrence clusters appeared linked to parvovirus B19, influenza, CMV and Epstein-Barr virus. Most TCR sequences were seen in very few donors, while some public TCRs were found in many individuals. Only TCR beta chains were sequenced in this cohort, and the absence of alpha or paired-chain data limited detectable features. The earlier analysis of 587 of the donors excluded approximately 15 rarely observed V segments, including chromosome 9 orphons, because counts were too low. According to the authors, the approach could potentially be generalized to other disease states and immunological phenotypes. According to a later genetic analysis, donors in an Asian-associated ancestry cluster had fewer N-insertions in productive TCRs than the approximately 670-donor mean. Presence/absence analyses assumed roughly uniform sequencing depth across donors, an assumption that may not hold. In an earlier analysis of roughly 500 of the donors, most TCR beta V segments appeared in productive rearrangements about 87% or about 30% of the time, broadly matching IMGT annotations. The study gave a list of roughly 150 TCR beta chains associated with cytomegalovirus. A further reported finding was that TCR beta sequences accurately predicted the HLA-A and HLA-B alleles for most subjects in the first cohort.

This clone showed up just a few times. No cognate antigen has been identified for it. No much larger clonotype is one base removed from it; base qualities were not supplied. Libraries were built with the immunoSEQ multiplex PCR assay. A mixture of 60 forward primers for TCR Vbeta segments and 13 reverse primers for TCR Jbeta segments was used in the multiplex PCR. The CDR3 region of rearranged TCR beta genes was amplified from genomic DNA with a multiplex PCR assay. The amplified TCR beta libraries were sequenced on the Illumina HiSeq System as 87-base-pair reads. Processing in the source paper ran as follows. Across the 700 or so repertoires, a later analysis counted 78 million or so unique TCR beta chains, around 11 million of which were shared by at least two donors. Raw reads were error-corrected and collapsed into unique sequences by a nearest-neighbor algorithm in which closely related sequences were merged to remove PCR and sequencing errors. V, D and J gene segments were assigned by aligning CDR3 sequences to IMGT reference sequences. For a sequence to be retained, a match of at least six nucleotides was required to both a V gene segment and a J gene segment. Rearrangements were called productive when the CDR3 lacked stop codons and stayed in frame with V and J; all others were non-productive. CDR3 was defined by IMGT convention, running from the second conserved V-encoded cysteine to the conserved J-encoded phenylalanine. The earlier analysis of more than 450 of the donors excluded sequences that lacked an unambiguous match to a single V gene segment. An earlier analysis of several hundred of the donors classified V segments as functional when productive rearrangements were above 56.7% and as segregating when the standard deviation between donors was above 5%. To diagnose cytomegalovirus status from the catalog of TCR beta chain sequences, a statistical classification framework was built. In a later analysis, V and J genes were assigned by comparing TCR nucleotide sequences against IMGT/GENE-DB human TR gene sequences. A later analysis assigned CDR3 sequences and most-parsimonious VDJ recombination scenarios with the TCRdist pipeline. A later analysis defined each TCR beta chain by its CDR3 amino acid sequence plus V-gene family, and excluded reads lacking a unique V-gene family. As a way to deal with suspected cross-contamination and a sequencing artifact, a later analysis dropped more than 500 nucleotide sequences that were highly shared and had low generation probability. For each public chain, a later analysis derived a clonal expansion index from normalized ranks of inferred template counts within each repertoire. Generation probabilities in a later analysis came from a VDJ recombination model fitted to out-of-frame rearrangements, and those results were checked against IGoR. In a later analysis, hypergeometric tests were used to score TCR-TCR, TCR-HLA and TCR-CMV co-occurrence, with a repertoire-size bias correction applied to TCR pairs. False discovery rates were estimated in a later analysis by permuting HLA or CMV assignments 20 times. In a later analysis, co-occurring TCRs were grouped with DBSCAN, and TCRdist sequence similarity was added when clustering was performed within HLA-allele-positive subsets. Repertoires with fewer than 30,000 or more than 120,000 public chains, plus five repertoires with anomalous nucleotide sharing, were excluded from co-occurrence clustering. This is the immuneACCESS table as TCRdb keeps it, with only in-frame sequences that have V and J called. A part of the clones is gone; compared with another copy, unresolved V genes explain less than half, and the rest is unexplained. The D gene and trimming were derived from the DNA, and the V and J assignments and clone size from that table. In all, the sample holds 150,000 to 200,000 clones, and about four fifths of those were seen once. The top ten hold approximately 6.7% of the sample.

In total, about 650 healthy bone marrow donors made up the cohort. All cohort members were sampled while nominally healthy, although unrecorded immune exposures were likely present. The donor was CMV seropositive and was included in the group of 250 to 350 seropositive cohort members. A peripheral blood sample was collected from each donor, and TCR beta sequencing was performed on peripheral blood mononuclear cells. The Qiagen DNeasy Blood Extraction Kit was used to extract genomic DNA from the blood cell samples. This clonotype was sampled from a man aged 25-45 years in good health and CMV-seropositive. Source material: PBMCs.

At the DNA level, the sequence is TGCGCCAGCAGCTCGACAGGGGTCGACACCGGGGAGCTGTTTTTT. Translated, this is CASSSTGVDTGELFF. This chain joins TRBV5-1 to TRBJ2-2; TRBD1 lines up with 8 middle nucleotides. CDR1 and CDR2 were assigned from the germline V gene as SGHRS and YFSETQ. Relative to germline, V is missing 3 bases and J is missing 3 bases, with 4 bases of the junction outside any gene match. Its CDR3 holds 15 amino acids, cysteine through phenylalanine. The retained sequence is limited to the CDR3, 45 bases, with the frame set at the first base.